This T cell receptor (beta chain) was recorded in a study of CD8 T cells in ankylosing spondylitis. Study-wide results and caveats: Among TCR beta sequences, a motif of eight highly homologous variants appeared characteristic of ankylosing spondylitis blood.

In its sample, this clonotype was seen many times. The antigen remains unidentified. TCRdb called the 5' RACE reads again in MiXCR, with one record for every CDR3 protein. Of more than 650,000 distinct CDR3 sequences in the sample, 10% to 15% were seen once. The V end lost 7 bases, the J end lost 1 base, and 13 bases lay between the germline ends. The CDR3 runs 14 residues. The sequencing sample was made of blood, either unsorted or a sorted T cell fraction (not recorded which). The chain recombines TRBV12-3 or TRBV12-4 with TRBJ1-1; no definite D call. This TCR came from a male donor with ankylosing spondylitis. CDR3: CASTLTRPNTEAFF. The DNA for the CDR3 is TGTGCCAGCACACTTACAAGGCCGAACACTGAAGCTTTCTTT.